This T cell receptor beta chain was retrieved from a study of monozygotic twins with cystic fibrosis. Study overall: Library input was approximately 3.1 micrograms of fragmented DNA, with approximately 15 PCR cycles.

This clone was counted a few times. J lost 2 bases, V lost 4 bases, and 9 bases had no gene match. The CDR3 is made up of 17 amino acids. Germline values: CDR1 SGDLS, CDR2 YYNGEE. Assay used: immunoSEQ multiplex PCR; TCRdb lists only in-frame clones, some missing. Of approximately 24,000 clones listed, approximately 87% were seen once; the top ten hold less than 1.5%. Material for sequencing was blood. The chain carries TRBV9 and TRBJ2-1, with TRBD2 identical over 10 bases. The receptor was isolated from a woman under 40 with cystic fibrosis. The CDR3 sequence: CASSFSLAGGPYNEQFF. The CDR3 DNA reads as TGTGCCAGCAGCTTTAGCTTAGCGGGGGGCCCCTACAATGAGCAGTTCTTC.